This paragraph reports one T cell receptor (beta chain). Its target is not known. The entry originates in a study of T cells in Graves' hyperthyroidism and ophthalmopathy. Study context: At initial diagnosis, before any treatment had begun, peripheral blood was obtained. Whole-study findings and limits: Onset of ophthalmopathy came a median approximately 6.5 months after the model predicted it.

RNA transcripts served as the template for amplifying TCR beta CDR3 regions. First-round RT-PCR with HTBI primers amplified the TCR CDR3 region. MiXCR was run by TCRdb on the multiplex PCR reads, yielding one entry per CDR3 protein. The table records roughly 400,000 distinct CDR3 sequences, 15% to 19% of them present only once. V was shortened by 0 bases and J by 8 bases, with 24 bases between the two germline ends. The CDR3 is 18 amino acids. Germline assignment: CDR1 SGHRS and CDR2 YFSETQ. Diagnosis of hyperthyroidism was new in patients aged 18 to 65, and its duration was under 2 months. Blood was obtained at the first hyperthyroidism diagnosis, which preceded any ophthalmopathy symptoms.

The TCR sequence derives from a woman aged 18-29 years with Graves' hyperthyroidism that later progressed to Graves' ophthalmopathy. The chain links TRBV5-1 to TRBJ2-4; tentative D call: TRBD1 (6 bases). The sequenced sample was blood. The CDR3 sequence is CASSLDGYDRHLGDIQYF. For the CDR3, the DNA is TGCGCCAGCAGCTTGGATGGGTACGACAGGCACCTCGGGGACATTCAGTACTTC.